What follows describes a single TCR beta chain. Which antigen it targets is not known. No base quality values were provided; no much bigger clone lies one nucleotide off. The sample comes from a study of spatial heterogeneity in lung cancer (dated by TCRdb to between 2018 and 2021). A note on the overall study: More beta-chain than alpha-chain transcripts were consistently detected, likely reflecting higher beta-chain transcript abundance. Nonsynonymous mutation counts, determined by whole-exome sequencing of tumor tissue, were related to TCR repertoire features. In the raw uncorrected reads, each unique combination of TCR and UMI appeared more than ten times on average. In non-small cell lung cancer, the study quantitatively compared TCR alpha and beta repertoires across several tumor regions, matched nontumor lung, and blood. At surgery, both alpha and beta chains were TCR-sequenced in around 240 tumor regions, 63 to 80 matched nontumor lung samples and a few dozen PBMC samples. What the study reported, not specific to this receptor: Confirming at a functional level the hypothesis that regional TCRs recognize regional mutations was considered to require additional single-cell paired TCR alpha and beta sequencing. Ubiquitous expanded tumor TCRs were detected in blood more often at tumor resection than at routine follow-up.

Library construction relied on 5' RACE. Reads for this sample came from a NextSeq 500. To allow correction of PCR and sequencing errors, the TCR library protocol tagged every TCR cDNA molecule with a unique molecular identifier. On the study's bioinformatics: TCR identification, UMI-based error correction and CDR3 extraction were all carried out with Decombinator tools. TCRs above a frequency of 2 per 1,000, corresponding to the top 1% of the tumor frequency distribution, were defined as expanded. Renyi diversity was computed with the R vegan package after each repertoire had been subsampled 100 times to 5,000 TCRs. CDR3 similarity networks were constructed using string-kernel similarity of amino acid triplets, with links drawn between CDR3s whose pairwise similarity was above 0.82. TCRdb trimmed the raw reads at Q25, called clones with MiXCR and kept productive beta chains. Every distinct CDR3 protein forms one entry, paired with its most common genes and DNA. TCRdb's processing, not the authors', yielded these V and J calls. The sample table holds roughly 75,000 distinct CDR3 sequences, of which about an eighth were seen once. Of the sample, 5.5% to 7.5% is held by the ten largest clones.

What the time point label conveys for this sample: sample taken at primary tumor resection. Without any cell sorting, TCR sequencing was performed on whole RNA extracted either from tumor and nontumor lung tissue or from cryopreserved PBMC samples. The donors were 65 to 85 patients from the lung TRACERx cohort who had early-stage, untreated non-small cell lung cancer. Patients were selected for TCR sequencing only if sufficient RNA was available from at least two tumor regions. Reading from cysteine to phenylalanine, the CDR3 counts 13 amino acids. The CDR3 DNA has 39 bases and is translated from base 1. The germline V gene gives CDR1 as MNHEY and CDR2 as SVGAGI.

Here the chain combines TRBV6-5 and TRBJ1-1; TRBD1 matches 7 bases in the middle. The sequenced sample was PBMCs, obtained at surgery. This receptor was obtained from a male donor with early-stage non-small cell lung cancer. CDR3 region: CASYRGGFGEAFF. The sequenced DNA: TGTGCTTCATACAGGGGTGGATTCGGTGAAGCTTTCTTT.